This T cell receptor beta chain was recovered during a study of cytotoxic CD8 clonotypes in ibrutinib-treated CLL. Study in general: The subjects consisted of about eleven relapsed/refractory and more than 14 treatment-naive individuals, with approximately 18 IGHV unmutated. Points from the study as a whole: Stable or contracted on treatment, public clonotypes were also uncommon. At baseline, clonality was higher than in age-matched healthy donors and correlated with CD8+ counts.

CDR1 and CDR2 from the germline V gene are LNHDA and SQIVND (reference sequence). The CDR3 loop spans 14 amino acids. Trimming removed 3 bases at V and 2 bases at J, with 7 bases between. Data came from immunoSEQ multiplex PCR; TCRdb stores just in-frame clones and leaves some out. Altogether some 140,000 clones are present, around 93% being singletons, with the ten largest covering 9.5% to 14%. As concerns this clone: Its antigen remains unknown.

This receptor was identified in a human donor with chronic lymphocytic leukemia. The sequencing here drew on PBMCs, taken after 12 months of ibrutinib treatment. The chain uses TRBV19 and TRBJ2-2; D uncertain. The DNA for the CDR3 is TGTGCCAGTAGTATGCACACTAACACCGGGGAGCTGTTTTTT. Translating gives CASSMHTNTGELFF.